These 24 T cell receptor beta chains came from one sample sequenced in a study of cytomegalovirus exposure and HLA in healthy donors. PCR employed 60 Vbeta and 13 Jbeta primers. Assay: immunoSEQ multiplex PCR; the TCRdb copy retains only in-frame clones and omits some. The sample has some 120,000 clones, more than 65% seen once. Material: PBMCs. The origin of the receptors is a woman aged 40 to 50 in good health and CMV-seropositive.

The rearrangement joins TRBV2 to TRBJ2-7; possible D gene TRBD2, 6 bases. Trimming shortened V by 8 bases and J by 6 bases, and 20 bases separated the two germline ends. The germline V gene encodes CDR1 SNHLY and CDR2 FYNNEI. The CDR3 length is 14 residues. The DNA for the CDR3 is TGTGCCAGCGAAGCGGGTCTCCCCCTTCCCGAGCAGTACTTC. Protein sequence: CASEAGLPLPEQYF. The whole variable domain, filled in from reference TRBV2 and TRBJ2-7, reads EPEVTQTPSHQVTQMGQEVILRCVPISNHLYFYWYRQILGQKVEFLVSFYNNEISEKSEIFDDQFSVERPDGSNFTLKIRSTKLEDSAMYFCASEAGLPLPEQYFGPGTRLTVT.

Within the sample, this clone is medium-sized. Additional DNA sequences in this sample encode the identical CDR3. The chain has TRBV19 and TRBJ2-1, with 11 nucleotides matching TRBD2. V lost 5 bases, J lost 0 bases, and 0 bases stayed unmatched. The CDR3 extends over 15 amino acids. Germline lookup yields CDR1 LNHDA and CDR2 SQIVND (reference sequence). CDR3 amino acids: CASSLAGGSYNEQFF. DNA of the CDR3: TGTGCCAGTAGTCTAGCGGGGGGCTCCTACAATGAGCAGTTCTTC. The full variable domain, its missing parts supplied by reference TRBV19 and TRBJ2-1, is DGGITQSPKYLFRKEGQNVTLSCEQNLNHDAMYWYRQDPGQGLRLIYYSQIVNDFQKGDIAEGYSVSREKKESFPLTVTSAQKNPTAFYLCASSLAGGSYNEQFFGPGTRLTVL.

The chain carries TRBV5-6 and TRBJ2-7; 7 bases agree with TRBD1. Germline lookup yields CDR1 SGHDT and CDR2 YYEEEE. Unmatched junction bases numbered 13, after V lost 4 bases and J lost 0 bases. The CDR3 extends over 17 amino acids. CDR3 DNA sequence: TGTGCCAGCAGCCGTAAACCCCCATGGGACAGCTCCTACGAGCAGTACTTC. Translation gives CASSRKPPWDSSYEQYF.

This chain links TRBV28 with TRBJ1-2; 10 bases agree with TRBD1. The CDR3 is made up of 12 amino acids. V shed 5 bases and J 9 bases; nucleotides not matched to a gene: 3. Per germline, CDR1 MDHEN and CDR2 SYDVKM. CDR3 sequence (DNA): TGTGCCAGCAGTGACAGGGGGCTGCGCTACACCTTC. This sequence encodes CASSDRGLRYTF.

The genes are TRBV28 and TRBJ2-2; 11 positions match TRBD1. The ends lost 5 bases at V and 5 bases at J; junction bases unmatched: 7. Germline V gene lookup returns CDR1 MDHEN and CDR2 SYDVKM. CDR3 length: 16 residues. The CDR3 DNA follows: TGTGCCAGCAGTCCTCGGACAGGGGGCCGGACCGGGGAGCTGTTTTTT. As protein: CASSPRTGGRTGELFF.

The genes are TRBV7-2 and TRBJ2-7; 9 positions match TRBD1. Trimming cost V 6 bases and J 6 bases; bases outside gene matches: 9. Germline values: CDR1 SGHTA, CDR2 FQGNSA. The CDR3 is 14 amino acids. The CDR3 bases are TGTGCCAGCAGTCCAGACAGGGGGAGTCGCGAGCAGTACTTC. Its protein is CASSPDRGSREQYF.

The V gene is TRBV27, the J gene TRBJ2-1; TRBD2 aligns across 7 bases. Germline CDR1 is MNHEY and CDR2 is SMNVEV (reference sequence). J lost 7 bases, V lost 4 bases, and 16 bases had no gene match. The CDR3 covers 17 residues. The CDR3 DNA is TGTGCCAGCAGTTCCCCTTTAGGGGAGGGCCGATTAAATGAGCAGTTCTTC. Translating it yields CASSSPLGEGRLNEQFF.

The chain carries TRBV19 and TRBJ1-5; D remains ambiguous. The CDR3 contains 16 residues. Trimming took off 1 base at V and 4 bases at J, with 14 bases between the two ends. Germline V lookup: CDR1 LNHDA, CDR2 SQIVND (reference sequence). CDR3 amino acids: CASSIGSKALNQPQHF. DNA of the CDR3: TGTGCCAGTAGTATAGGGAGTAAGGCCTTGAATCAGCCCCAGCATTTT.

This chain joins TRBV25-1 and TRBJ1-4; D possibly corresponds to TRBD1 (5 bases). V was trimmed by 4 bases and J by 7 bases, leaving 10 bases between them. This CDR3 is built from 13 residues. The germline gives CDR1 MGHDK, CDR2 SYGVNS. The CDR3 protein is CASSAQVGEKLFF. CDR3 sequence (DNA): TGTGCCAGCAGTGCACAGGTGGGTGAAAAACTGTTTTTT.

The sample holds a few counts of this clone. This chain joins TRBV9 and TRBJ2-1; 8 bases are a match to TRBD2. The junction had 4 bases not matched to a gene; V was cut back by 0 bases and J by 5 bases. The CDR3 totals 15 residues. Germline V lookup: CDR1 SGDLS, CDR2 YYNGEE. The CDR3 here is CASSVAFGRDNEQFF. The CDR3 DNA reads TGTGCCAGCAGCGTAGCTTTCGGGAGGGACAATGAGCAGTTCTTC. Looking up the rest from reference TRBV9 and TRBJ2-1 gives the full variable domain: DSGVTQTPKHLITATGQRVTLRCSPRSGDLSVYWYQQSLDQGLQFLIQYYNGEERAKGNILERFSAQQFPDLHSELNLSSLELGDSALYFCASSVAFGRDNEQFFGPGTRLTVL.

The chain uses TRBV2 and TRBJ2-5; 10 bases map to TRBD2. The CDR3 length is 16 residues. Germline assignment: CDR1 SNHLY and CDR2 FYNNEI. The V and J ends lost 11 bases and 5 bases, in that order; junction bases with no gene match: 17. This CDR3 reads CAVTEGSGRAVETQYF. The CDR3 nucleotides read TGTGCCGTCACCGAAGGGAGCGGGAGGGCCGTGGAGACCCAGTACTTC. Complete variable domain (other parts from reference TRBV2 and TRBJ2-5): EPEVTQTPSHQVTQMGQEVILRCVPISNHLYFYWYRQILGQKVEFLVSFYNNEISEKSEIFDDQFSVERPDGSNFTLKIRSTKLEDSAMYFCAVTEGSGRAVETQYFGPGTRLLVL.

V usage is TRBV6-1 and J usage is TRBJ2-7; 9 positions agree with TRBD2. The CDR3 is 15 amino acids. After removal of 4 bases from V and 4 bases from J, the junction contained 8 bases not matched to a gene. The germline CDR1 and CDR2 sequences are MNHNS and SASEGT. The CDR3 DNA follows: TGTGCCAGCAGTGTAGTAGCGGGAGAGATGTACGAGCAGTACTTC. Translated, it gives CASSVVAGEMYEQYF.

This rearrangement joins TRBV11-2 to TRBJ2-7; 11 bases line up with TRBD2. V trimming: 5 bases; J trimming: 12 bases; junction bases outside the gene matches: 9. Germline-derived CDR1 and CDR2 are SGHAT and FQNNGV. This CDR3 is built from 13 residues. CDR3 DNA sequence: TGTGCCAGCAGCCCCCGGACTAGCGGGTGGTTGTACTTC. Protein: CASSPRTSGWLYF. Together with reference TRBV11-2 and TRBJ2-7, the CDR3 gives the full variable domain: EAGVAQSPRYKIIEKRQSVAFWCNPISGHATLYWYQQILGQGPKLLIQFQNNGVVDDSQLPKDRFSAERLKGVDSTLKIQPAKLEDSAVYLCASSPRTSGWLYFGPGTRLTVT.

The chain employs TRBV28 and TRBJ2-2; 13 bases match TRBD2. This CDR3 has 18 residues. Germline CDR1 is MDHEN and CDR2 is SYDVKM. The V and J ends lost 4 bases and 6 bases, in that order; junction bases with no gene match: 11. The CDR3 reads CASSSLQRTSGSSGELFF. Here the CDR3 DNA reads TGTGCCAGCAGTTCCCTCCAACGGACTAGCGGGAGTTCCGGGGAGCTGTTTTTT.

The CDR3 loop reads CASSQPGTRQINEQYF. Here the CDR3 DNA reads TGCGCCAGCAGCCAGCCCGGGACTAGGCAAATCAACGAGCAGTACTTC. This rearrangement joins TRBV4-1 to TRBJ2-7; TRBD2 agrees at 8 bases. V dropped 3 bases and J dropped 5; count of bases not matched to a gene: 12. The CDR3 sequence is 16 residues long. Germline V lookup: CDR1 MGHRA, CDR2 YSYEKL.

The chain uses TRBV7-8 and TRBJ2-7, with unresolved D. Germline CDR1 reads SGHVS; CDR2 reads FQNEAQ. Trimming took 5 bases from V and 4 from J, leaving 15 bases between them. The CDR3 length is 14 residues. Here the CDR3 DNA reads TGTGCCAGCAGCGCAACAGACAAACTTTACGAGCAGTACTTC. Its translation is CASSATDKLYEQYF.

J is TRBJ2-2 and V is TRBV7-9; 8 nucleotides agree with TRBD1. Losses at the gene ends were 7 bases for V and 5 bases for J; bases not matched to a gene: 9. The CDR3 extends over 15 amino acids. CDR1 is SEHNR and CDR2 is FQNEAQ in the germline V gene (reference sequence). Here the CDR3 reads CASTLQGVRTGELFF. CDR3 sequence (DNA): TGTGCCAGCACCCTACAGGGGGTGAGGACCGGGGAGCTGTTTTTT.

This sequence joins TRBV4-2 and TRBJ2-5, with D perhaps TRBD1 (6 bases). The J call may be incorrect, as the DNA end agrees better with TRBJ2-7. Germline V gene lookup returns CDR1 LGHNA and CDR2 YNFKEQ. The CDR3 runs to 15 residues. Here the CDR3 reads CASSRRTVSGDEQYF. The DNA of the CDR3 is TGTGCCAGCAGCCGGAGGACAGTATCAGGGGACGAGCAGTACTTC.

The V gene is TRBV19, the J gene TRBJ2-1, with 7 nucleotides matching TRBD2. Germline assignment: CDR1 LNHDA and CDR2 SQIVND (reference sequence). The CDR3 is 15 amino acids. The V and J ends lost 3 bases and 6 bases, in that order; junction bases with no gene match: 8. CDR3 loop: CASSIGGGPRNEQFF. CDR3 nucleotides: TGTGCCAGTAGTATTGGGGGAGGGCCACGCAATGAGCAGTTCTTC.

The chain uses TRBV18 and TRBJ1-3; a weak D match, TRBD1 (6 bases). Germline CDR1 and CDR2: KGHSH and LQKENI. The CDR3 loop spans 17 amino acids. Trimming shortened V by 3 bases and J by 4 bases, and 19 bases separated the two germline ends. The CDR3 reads CASSPLGGAPSGNTIYF. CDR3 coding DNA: TGTGCCAGCTCACCGCTGGGGGGGGCGCCGTCAGGAAACACCATATATTTT.

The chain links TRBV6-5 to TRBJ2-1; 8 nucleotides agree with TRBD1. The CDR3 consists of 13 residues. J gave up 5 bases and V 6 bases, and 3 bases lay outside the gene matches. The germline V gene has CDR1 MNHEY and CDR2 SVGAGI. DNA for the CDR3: TGTGCCAGCAGATTACAGGGGGACAATGAGCAGTTCTTC. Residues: CASRLQGDNEQFF.

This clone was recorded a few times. CDR3 in DNA: TGCGCCAGCAGCTTGGCCAGGCTAGCGGGGGCCTCCTACAATGAGCAGTTCTTC. This sequence encodes CASSLARLAGASYNEQFF. The gene calls are TRBV5-1 and TRBJ2-1, with 10 bases aligning to TRBD2. The junction had 6 bases not matched to a gene; V was cut back by 0 bases and J by 0 bases. The CDR3 is 18 residues long. The germline V gene encodes CDR1 SGHRS and CDR2 YFSETQ. Supplemented by reference TRBV5-1 and TRBJ2-1, the full variable domain reads KAGVTQTPRYLIKTRGQQVTLSCSPISGHRSVSWYQQTPGQGLQFLFEYFSETQRNKGNFPGRFSGRQFSNSRSEMNVSTLELGDSALYLCASSLARLAGASYNEQFFGPGTRLTVL.

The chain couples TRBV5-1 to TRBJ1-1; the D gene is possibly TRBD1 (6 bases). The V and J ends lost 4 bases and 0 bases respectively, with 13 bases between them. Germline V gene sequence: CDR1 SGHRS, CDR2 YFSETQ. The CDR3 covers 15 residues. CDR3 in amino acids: CASSTLQGMNTEAFF. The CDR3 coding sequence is TGCGCCAGCAGCACATTACAGGGTATGAACACTGAAGCTTTCTTT.

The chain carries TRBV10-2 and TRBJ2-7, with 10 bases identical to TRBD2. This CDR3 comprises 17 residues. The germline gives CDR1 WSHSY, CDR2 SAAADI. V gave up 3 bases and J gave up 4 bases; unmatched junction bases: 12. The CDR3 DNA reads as TGCGCCAGCAGTGAATCAGTCGTGCTAGCGGGAGAATACGAGCAGTACTTC. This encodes CASSESVVLAGEYEQYF.